Below, one TCR beta chain is given with its context. Its matching antigen is unknown. V lost 5 bases, J lost 4 bases, and 14 bases lay in between. Germline V gives CDR1 MNHEY, CDR2 SMNVEV (reference sequence). The CDR3 covers 14 residues. This sample is drawn from a study of cytomegalovirus exposure and HLA in healthy donors. Looking at the study overall: Later, an analysis reported that the 130 or so validation repertoires had used the same platform as the approximately 690 first-cohort repertoires.

Whole-study findings and limits: Whilst most TCR sequences proved rare, a subset of public TCRs occurred across many donors.

The table came from immunoSEQ multiplex PCR; TCRdb's copy has only in-frame clones and leaves some out. The data hold 150,000 to 200,000 clones, with roughly 85% observed a single time. The chain recombines TRBV27 with TRBJ1-2; TRBD1 is a possible D gene (6 bases). This receptor was obtained from a man younger than 35 in good health and CMV-seropositive. Sequences were obtained from PBMCs. Here the CDR3 DNA reads TGTGCCAGCAGTCCTGAACCGACAGGCTATGGCTACACCTTC. This codes for CASSPEPTGYGYTF.